The sequence of this TCR beta chain was determined in a study of cytomegalovirus exposure and HLA in healthy donors. General study findings and limits: Earlier analysis found most TCR beta V segments productive about 90% or about 30% of the time.

Trimming left V 1 base short and J 3 bases short, with 7 bases between. CDR3 length: 13 amino acids. CDR1 is SGHRS, CDR2 YFSETQ, per germline. Comment on this clone: Its antigen is unidentified.

13 Jbeta primers and 60 Vbeta primers were used for the PCR. Libraries were prepared by immunoSEQ multiplex PCR; TCRdb keeps only in-frame clonotypes and omits some of them. The sample table sets out about 54,000 clones. This receptor was identified in a woman aged 40 to 50 in good health and CMV-seronegative. V is TRBV5-1 and J is TRBJ1-2; D is possibly TRBD1 (5 bases). The sequenced sample consisted of PBMCs. The CDR3 spells CASSLLGDYGYTF. DNA for the CDR3: TGCGCCAGCAGCTTGTTAGGGGACTATGGCTACACCTTC.